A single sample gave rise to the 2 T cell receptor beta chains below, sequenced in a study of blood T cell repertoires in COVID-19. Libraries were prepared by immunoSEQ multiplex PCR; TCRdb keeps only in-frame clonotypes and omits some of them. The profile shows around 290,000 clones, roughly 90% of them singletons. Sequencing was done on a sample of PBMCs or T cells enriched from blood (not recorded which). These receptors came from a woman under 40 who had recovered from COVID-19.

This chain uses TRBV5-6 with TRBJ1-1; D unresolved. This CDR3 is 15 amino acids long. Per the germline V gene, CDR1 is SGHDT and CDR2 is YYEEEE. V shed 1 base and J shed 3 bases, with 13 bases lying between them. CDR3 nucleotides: TGTGCCAGCAGCTTGATGCGGCAGAGGGACACTGAAGCTTTCTTT. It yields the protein CASSLMRQRDTEAFF.

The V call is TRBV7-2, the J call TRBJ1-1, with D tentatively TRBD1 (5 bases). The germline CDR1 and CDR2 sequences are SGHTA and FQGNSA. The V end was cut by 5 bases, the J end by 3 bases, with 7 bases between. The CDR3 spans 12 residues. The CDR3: CASSRGYTEAFF. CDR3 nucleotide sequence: TGTGCCAGCAGCCGGGGGTACACTGAAGCTTTCTTT.